This T cell receptor (beta chain) was sequenced in a study of blood T cell repertoires in COVID-19. At the level of the study: Sites in the United States, Italy and Spain provided acute and convalescent COVID-19 samples. Sources were T cells, B-cell-depleted T cells, or PBMCs; the material itself was cDNA or gDNA.

This clone came up once. Original processing methods: Amplification of reference gene primers provided the estimated nucleated cell counts. Profiled with immunoSEQ multiplex PCR; TCRdb holds only in-frame clones, not every one. That table supplies the V and J calls and clone size; D and trimming were determined from the DNA. The sample gives tens of thousands of clones, about 85% of which show up once; 12% to 15% is in the top ten. CDR1 GTSNPN and CDR2 SVGIG come from the germline V gene (reference sequence). The CDR3 spans 16 residues. Trimming at V came to 4 bases and at J to 5 bases, leaving 8 bases not matched to a gene.

The gene calls are TRBV30 and TRBJ2-1; 13 bases are shared with TRBD2. Sequencing used peripheral blood. This receptor was identified in a human donor in a cohort sampled during active COVID-19. CDR3 DNA: TGTGCCTGGACCCGACTCGGGACTAGCGGGGACAATGAGCAGTTCTTC. Amino acids: CAWTRLGTSGDNEQFF.